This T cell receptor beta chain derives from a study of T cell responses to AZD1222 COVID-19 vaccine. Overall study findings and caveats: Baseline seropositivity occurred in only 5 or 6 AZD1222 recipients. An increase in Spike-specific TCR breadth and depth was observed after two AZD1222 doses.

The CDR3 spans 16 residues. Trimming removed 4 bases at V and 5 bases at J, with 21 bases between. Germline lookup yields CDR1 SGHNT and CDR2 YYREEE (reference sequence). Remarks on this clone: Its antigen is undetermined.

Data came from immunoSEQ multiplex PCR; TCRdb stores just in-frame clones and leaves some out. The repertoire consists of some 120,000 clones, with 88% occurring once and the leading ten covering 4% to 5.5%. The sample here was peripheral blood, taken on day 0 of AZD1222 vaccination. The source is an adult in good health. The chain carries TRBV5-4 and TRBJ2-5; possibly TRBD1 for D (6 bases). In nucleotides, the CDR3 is TGTGCCAGCAGCGCATCCTTACAGGGTGGGGAGGAGACCCAGTACTTC. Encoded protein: CASSASLQGGEETQYF.